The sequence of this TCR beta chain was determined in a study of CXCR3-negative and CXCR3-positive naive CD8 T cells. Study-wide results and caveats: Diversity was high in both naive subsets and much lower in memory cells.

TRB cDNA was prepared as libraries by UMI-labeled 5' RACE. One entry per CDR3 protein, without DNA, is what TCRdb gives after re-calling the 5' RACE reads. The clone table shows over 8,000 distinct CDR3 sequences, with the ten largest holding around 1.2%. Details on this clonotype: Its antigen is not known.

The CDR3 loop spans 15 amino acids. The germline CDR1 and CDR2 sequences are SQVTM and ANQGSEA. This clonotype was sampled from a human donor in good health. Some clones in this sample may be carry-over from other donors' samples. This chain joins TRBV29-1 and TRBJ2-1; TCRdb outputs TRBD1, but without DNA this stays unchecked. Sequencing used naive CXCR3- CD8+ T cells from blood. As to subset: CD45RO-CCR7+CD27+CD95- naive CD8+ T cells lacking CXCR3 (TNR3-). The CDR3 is CSVPGAGSSYNEQFF.